This T cell receptor beta chain originates from a study of PD-1 blockade in classical Hodgkin lymphoma. Study outcomes and limitations: Diversity similar to that of newly diagnosed patients was seen at baseline in complete responders. Newly diagnosed patients reportedly trailed healthy donors in baseline TCR diversity. What caused the repertoire differences, perhaps disease activity or prior therapy, remains undefined.

Some clones are missing from TCRdb's copy, which holds only in-frame ones; the method was immunoSEQ multiplex PCR. The data show approximately 15,000 clones, about 89% seen once. This clone is a singleton in its sample. What it binds is unknown. Specified time point: cycle 4 day 1 (C4D1), after less than 7 weeks of nivolumab. Exposure to brentuximab vedotin varied, and each patient had relapsed following autologous stem cell transplantation. Magnetic negative selection was used to purify CD8+ T cells from thawed PBMCs. Complete response, partial response or progressive disease was recorded as best response. The CDR3 sequence is 16 residues long. J gave up 8 bases and V 5 bases, and 14 bases lay outside the gene matches. In germline, CDR1 is SEHNR, CDR2 FQNEAQ (reference sequence).

Sequencing was performed on CD8+ T cells from blood, taken before the fourth cycle of nivolumab. The source of this sequence is a human donor with classical Hodgkin lymphoma. V gene TRBV7-9 combines with J gene TRBJ2-1; 8 bases match TRBD1. The CDR3 loop reads CASSPAEGQEYDEQFF. The CDR3, as DNA: TGTGCCAGCAGCCCCGCTGAGGGACAGGAGTACGATGAGCAGTTCTTC.